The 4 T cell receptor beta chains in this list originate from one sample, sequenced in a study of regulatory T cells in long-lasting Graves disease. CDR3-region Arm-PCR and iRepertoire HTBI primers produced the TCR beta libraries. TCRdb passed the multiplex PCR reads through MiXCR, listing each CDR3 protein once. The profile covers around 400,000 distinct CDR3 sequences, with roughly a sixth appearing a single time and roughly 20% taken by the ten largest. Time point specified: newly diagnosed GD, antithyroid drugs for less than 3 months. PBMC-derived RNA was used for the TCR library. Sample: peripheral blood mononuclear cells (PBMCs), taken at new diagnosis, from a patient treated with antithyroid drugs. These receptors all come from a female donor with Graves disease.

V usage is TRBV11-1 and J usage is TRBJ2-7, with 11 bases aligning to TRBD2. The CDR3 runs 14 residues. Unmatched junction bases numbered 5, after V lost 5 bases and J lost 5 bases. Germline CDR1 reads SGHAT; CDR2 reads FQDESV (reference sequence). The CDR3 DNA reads TGTGCCAGCAGCCCCCCACTAGCGGGAGACGAGCAGTACTTC. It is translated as CASSPPLAGDEQYF.

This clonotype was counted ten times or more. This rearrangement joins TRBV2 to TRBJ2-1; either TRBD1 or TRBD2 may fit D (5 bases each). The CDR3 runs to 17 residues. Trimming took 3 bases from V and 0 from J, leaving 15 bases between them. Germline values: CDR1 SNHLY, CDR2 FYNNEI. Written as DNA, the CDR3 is TGTGCCAGCAGTGACCTGTCCGGGGCCAGCTCCTACAATGAGCAGTTCTTC. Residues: CASSDLSGASSYNEQFF.

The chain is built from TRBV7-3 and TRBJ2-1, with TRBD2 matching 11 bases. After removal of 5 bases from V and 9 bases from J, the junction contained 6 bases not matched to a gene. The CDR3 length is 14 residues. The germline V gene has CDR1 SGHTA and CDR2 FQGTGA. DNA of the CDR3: TGTGCCAGCAGCCTGACTAGCGGGAAGGGTGAGCAGTTCTTC. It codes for CASSLTSGKGEQFF.

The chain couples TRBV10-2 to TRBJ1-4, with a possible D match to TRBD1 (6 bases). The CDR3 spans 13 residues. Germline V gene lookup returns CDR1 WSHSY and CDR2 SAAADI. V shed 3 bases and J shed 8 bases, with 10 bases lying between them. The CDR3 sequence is CASSEQGREKLFF. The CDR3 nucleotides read TGCGCCAGCAGTGAACAGGGACGGGAAAAACTGTTTTTT.